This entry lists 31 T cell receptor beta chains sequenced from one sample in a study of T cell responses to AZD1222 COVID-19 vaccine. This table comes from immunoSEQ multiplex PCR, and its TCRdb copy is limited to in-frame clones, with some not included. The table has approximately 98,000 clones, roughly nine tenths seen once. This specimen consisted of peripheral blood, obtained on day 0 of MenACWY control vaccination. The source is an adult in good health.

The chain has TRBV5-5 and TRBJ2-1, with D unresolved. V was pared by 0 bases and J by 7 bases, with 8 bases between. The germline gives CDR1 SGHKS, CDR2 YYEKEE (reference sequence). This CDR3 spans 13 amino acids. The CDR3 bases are TGTGCCAGCAGCTTGGGGGCTTCTAATGAGCAGTTCTTC. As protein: CASSLGASNEQFF.

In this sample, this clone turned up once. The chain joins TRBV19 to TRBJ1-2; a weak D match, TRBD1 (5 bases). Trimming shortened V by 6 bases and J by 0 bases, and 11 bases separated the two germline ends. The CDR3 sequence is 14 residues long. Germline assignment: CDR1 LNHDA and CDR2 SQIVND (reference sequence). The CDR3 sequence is CASRQAGSNYGYTF. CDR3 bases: TGTGCCAGTAGACAGGCAGGTTCTAACTATGGCTACACCTTC. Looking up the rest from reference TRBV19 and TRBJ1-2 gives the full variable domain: DGGITQSPKYLFRKEGQNVTLSCEQNLNHDAMYWYRQDPGQGLRLIYYSQIVNDFQKGDIAEGYSVSREKKESFPLTVTSAQKNPTAFYLCASRQAGSNYGYTFGSGTRLTVV.

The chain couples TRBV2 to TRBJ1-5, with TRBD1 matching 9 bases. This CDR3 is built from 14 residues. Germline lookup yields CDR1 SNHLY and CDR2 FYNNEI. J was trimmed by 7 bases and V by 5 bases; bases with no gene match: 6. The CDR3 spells CASSTDRGGQPQHF. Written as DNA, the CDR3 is TGTGCCAGCAGTACTGACAGGGGGGGCCAGCCCCAGCATTTT.

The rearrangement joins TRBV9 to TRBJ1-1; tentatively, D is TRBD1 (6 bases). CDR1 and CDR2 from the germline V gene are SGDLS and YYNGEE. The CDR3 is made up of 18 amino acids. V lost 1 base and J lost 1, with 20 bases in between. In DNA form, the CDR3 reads TGTGCCAGCAGCGTAAACCGGGAGGGGGGCGCGCCGAACACTGAAGCTTTCTTT. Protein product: CASSVNREGGAPNTEAFF.

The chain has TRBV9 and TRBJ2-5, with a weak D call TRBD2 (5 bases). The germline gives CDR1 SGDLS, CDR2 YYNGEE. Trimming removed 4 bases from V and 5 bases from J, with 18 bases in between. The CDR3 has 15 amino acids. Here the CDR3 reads CASSPSDYNGETQYF. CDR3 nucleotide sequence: TGTGCCAGCAGCCCCTCCGACTATAATGGGGAGACCCAGTACTTC.

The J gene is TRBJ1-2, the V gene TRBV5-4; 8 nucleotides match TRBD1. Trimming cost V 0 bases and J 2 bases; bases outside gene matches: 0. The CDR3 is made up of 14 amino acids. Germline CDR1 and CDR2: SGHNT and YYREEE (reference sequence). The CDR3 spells CASSLAGGNYGYTF. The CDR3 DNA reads TGTGCCAGCAGCTTGGCAGGGGGCAACTATGGCTACACCTTC. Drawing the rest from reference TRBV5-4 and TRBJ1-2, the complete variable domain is ETGVTQSPTHLIKTRGQQVTLRCSSQSGHNTVSWYQQALGQGPQFIFQYYREEENGRGNFPPRFSGLQFPNYSSELNVNALELDDSALYLCASSLAGGNYGYTFGSGTRLTVV.

CDR3 sequence: CASSAGTNSNQPQHF. CDR3 DNA sequence: TGTGCCAGCAGCGCCGGGACAAATAGCAATCAGCCCCAGCATTTT. The chain recombines TRBV9 with TRBJ1-5, with a possible D match to TRBD1 (6 bases). The germline V and J ends were trimmed by 3 bases and 0 bases, with 10 bases remaining between them. The CDR3 loop spans 15 amino acids. Per germline, CDR1 SGDLS and CDR2 YYNGEE.

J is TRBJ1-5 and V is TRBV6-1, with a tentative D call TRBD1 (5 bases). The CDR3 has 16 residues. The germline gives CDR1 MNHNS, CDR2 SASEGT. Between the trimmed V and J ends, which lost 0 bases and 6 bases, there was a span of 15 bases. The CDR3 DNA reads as TGTGCCAGCAGTGAAGCGTTTGGGGAGGGGCTTCAGCCCCAGCATTTT. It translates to CASSEAFGEGLQPQHF.

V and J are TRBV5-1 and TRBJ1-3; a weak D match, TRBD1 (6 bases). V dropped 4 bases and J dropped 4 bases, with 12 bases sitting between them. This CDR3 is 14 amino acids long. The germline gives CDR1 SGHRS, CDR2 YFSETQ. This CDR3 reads CASSPRTDGNTIYF. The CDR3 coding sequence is TGCGCCAGCAGCCCCAGGACAGACGGAAACACCATATATTTT.

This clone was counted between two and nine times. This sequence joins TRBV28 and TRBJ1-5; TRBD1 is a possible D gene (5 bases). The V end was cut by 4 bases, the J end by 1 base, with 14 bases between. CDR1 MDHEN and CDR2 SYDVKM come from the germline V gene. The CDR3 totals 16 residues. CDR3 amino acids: CASSSGSGSSNQPQHF. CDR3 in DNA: TGTGCCAGCAGTTCCGGTTCAGGGTCGAGCAATCAGCCCCAGCATTTT.

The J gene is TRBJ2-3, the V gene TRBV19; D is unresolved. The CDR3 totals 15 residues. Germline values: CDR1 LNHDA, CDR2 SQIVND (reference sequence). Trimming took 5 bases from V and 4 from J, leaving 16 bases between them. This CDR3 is CASSPPELAPDTQYF. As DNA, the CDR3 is TGTGCCAGTAGTCCTCCCGAGTTAGCCCCAGATACGCAGTATTTT.

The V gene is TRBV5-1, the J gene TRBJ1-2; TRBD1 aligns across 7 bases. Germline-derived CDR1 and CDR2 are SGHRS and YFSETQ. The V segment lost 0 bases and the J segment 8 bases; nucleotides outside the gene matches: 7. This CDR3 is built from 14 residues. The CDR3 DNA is TGCGCCAGCAGCTTGGCATTTCAGGGGGACGGCTACACCTTC. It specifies CASSLAFQGDGYTF.

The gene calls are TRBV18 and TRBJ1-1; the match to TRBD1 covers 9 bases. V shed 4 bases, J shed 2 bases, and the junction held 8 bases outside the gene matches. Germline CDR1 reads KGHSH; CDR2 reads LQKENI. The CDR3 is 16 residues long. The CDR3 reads CASSQRDRVRNTEAFF. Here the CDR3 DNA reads TGTGCCAGCTCACAGAGGGACAGGGTAAGAAACACTGAAGCTTTCTTT.

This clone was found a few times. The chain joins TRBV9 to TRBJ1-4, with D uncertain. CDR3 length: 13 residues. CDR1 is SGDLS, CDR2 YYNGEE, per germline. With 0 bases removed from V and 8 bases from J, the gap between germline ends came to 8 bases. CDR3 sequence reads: CASSVAIGEKLFF. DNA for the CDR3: TGTGCCAGCAGCGTAGCTATCGGAGAAAAACTGTTTTTT.

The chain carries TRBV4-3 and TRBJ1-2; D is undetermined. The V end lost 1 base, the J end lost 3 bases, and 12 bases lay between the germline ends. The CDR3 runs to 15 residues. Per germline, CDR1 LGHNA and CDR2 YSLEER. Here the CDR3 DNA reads TGCGCCAGCAGCCAAGGCGGCAAGCCAGACTATGGCTACACCTTC. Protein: CASSQGGKPDYGYTF.

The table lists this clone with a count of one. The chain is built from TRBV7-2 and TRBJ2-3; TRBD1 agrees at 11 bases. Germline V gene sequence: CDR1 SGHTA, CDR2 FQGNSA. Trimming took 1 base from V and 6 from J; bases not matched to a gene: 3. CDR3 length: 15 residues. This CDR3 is CASSLVGTGGDTQYF. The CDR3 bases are TGTGCCAGCAGCTTAGTGGGGACAGGGGGGGATACGCAGTATTTT.

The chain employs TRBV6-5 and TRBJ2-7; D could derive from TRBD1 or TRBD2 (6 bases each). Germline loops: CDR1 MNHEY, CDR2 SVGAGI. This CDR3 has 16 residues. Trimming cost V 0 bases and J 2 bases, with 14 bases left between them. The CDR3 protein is CASSYSGQGRTYEQYF. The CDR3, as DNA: TGTGCCAGCAGTTACTCGGGGCAGGGGAGGACCTACGAGCAGTACTTC.

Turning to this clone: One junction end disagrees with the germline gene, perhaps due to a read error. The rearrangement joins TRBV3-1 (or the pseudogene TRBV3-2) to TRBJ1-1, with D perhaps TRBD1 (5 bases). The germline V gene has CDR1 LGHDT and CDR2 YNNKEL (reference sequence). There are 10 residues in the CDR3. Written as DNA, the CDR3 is TGTGCCAGCAGCCGGGAGGGGCTCGTCTTT. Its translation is CASSREGLVF.

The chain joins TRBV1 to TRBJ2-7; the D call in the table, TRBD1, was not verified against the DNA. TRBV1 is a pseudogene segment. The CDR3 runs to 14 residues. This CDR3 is CTSSQVTVSYEQYF. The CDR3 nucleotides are TGCACCAGCAGCCAGGTGACAGTCTCCTACGAGCAGTACTTC.

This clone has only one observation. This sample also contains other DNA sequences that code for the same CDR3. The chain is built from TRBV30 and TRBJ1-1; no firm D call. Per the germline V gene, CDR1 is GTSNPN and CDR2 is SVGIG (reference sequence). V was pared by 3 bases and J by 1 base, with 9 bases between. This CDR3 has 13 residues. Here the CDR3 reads CAWSVRGNTEAFF. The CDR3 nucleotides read TGTGCCTGGAGCGTTCGGGGGAACACTGAAGCTTTCTTT.

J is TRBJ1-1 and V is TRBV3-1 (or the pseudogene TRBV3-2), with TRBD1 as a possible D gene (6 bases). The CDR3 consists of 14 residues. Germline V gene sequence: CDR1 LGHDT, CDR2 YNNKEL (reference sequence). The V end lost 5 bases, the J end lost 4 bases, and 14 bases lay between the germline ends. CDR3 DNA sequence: TGTGCCAGCAGCTGGGGGGGCGCGGGCACTGAAGCTTTCTTT. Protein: CASSWGGAGTEAFF.

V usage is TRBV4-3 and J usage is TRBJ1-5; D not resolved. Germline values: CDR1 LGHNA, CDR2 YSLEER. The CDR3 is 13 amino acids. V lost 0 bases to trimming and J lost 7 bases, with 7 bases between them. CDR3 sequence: CASSQDLRQPQHF. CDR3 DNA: TGCGCCAGCAGCCAAGATTTGCGGCAGCCCCAGCATTTT.

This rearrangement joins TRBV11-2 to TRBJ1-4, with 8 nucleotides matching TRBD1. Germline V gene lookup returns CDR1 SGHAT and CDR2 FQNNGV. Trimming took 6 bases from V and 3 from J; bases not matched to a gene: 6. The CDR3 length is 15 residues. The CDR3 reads CASSFTGGSNEKLFF. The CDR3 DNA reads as TGTGCCAGCAGTTTCACAGGGGGGTCTAATGAAAAACTGTTTTTT.

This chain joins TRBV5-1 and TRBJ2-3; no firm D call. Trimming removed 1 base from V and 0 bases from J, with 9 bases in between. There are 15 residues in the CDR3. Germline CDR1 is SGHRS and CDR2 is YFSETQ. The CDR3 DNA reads TGCGCCAGCAGCTTGCCCCAGCCCAGCACAGATACGCAGTATTTT. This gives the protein CASSLPQPSTDTQYF.

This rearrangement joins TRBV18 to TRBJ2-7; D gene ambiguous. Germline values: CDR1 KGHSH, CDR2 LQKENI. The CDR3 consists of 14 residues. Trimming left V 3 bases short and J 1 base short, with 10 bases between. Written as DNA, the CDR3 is TGTGCCAGCTCACCGACCTCACGATCCTACGAGCAGTACTTC. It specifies CASSPTSRSYEQYF.

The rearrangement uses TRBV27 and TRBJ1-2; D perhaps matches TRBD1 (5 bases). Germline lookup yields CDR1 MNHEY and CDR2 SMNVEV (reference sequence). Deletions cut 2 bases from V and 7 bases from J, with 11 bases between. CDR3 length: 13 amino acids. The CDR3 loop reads CASSLGLRGGYTF. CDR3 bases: TGTGCCAGCAGTTTAGGGCTAAGGGGTGGCTACACCTTC.

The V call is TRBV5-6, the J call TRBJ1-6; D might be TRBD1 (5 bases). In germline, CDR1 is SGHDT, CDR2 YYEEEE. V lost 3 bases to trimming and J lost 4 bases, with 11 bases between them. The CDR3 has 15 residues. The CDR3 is CASSSRQLYNSPLHF. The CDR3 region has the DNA TGTGCCAGCAGCTCTCGACAGCTTTATAATTCACCCCTCCACTTT.

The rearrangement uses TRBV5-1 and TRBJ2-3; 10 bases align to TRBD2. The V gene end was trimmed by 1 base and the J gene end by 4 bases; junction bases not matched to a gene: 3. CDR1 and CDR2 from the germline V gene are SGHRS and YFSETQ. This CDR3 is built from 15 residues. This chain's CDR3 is CASSLQRGGSDTQYF. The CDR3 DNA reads TGCGCCAGCAGCTTGCAGCGGGGGGGCTCAGATACGCAGTATTTT. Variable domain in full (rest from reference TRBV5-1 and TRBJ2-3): KAGVTQTPRYLIKTRGQQVTLSCSPISGHRSVSWYQQTPGQGLQFLFEYFSETQRNKGNFPGRFSGRQFSNSRSEMNVSTLELGDSALYLCASSLQRGGSDTQYFGPGTRLTVL.

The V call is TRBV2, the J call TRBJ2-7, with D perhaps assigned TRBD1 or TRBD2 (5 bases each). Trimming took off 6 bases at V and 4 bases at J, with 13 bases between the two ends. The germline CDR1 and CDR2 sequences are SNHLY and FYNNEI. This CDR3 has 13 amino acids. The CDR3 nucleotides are TGTGCCAGCAGGTGGGACCGAGAATACGAGCAGTACTTC. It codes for CASRWDREYEQYF.

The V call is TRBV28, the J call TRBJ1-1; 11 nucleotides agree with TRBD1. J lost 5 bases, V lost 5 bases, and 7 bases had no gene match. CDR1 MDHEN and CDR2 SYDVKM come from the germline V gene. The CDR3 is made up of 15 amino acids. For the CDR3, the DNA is TGTGCCAGCAGTCCGCGGGGACAGGGGGTTACTGAAGCTTTCTTT. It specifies CASSPRGQGVTEAFF.

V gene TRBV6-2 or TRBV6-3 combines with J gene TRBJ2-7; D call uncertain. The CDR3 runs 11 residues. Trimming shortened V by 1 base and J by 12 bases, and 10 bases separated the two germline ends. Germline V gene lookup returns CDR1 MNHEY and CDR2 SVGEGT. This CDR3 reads CASSYLASWYF. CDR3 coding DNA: TGTGCCAGCAGTTACTTGGCGTCTTGGTACTTC.